This T cell receptor (beta chain) derives from a study of long-term antiretroviral therapy in people with HIV. As for the study in general: The earliest samples came about a decade before the 2015 immediate-ART recommendation.

The germline V gene has CDR1 MGHDK and CDR2 SYGVNS. The CDR3 extends over 12 amino acids. Trimming pared 4 bases from V and 2 bases from J, leaving 5 bases between. This clone turned up a few times. Sequencing relied on immunoSEQ assay v3.0, run at survey level. TCRdb's table, derived via immunoSEQ multiplex PCR, lists solely in-frame clones and lacks some. The sample holds 18,000 or so clones, over 75% seen once. No fewer than two post-ART and no fewer than one pre-ART PBMC samples existed for each donor. Source: unsorted PBMCs, taken at the start of antiretroviral therapy, before treatment. J is TRBJ1-2 and V is TRBV25-1; the D is unclear. The source is a woman aged 40 to 55 with HIV. CDR3 amino acids: CASSGGNYGYTF. The DNA for the CDR3 is TGTGCCAGCAGTGGCGGAAACTATGGCTACACCTTC.